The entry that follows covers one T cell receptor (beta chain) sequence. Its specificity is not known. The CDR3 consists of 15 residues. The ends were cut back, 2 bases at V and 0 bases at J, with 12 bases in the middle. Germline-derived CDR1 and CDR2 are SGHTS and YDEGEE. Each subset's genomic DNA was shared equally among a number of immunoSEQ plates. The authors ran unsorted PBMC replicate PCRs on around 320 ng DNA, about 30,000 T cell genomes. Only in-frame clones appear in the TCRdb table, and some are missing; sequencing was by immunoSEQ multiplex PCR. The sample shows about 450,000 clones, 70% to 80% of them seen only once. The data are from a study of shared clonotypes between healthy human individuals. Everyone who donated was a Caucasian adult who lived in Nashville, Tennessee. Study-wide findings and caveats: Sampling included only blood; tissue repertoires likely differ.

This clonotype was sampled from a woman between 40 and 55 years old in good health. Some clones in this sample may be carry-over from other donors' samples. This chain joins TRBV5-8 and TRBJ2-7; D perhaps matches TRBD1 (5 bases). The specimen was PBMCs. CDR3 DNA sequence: TGTGCCAGCAGCTTTTCAGGGCCCCTCTCCTACGAGCAGTACTTC. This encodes CASSFSGPLSYEQYF.